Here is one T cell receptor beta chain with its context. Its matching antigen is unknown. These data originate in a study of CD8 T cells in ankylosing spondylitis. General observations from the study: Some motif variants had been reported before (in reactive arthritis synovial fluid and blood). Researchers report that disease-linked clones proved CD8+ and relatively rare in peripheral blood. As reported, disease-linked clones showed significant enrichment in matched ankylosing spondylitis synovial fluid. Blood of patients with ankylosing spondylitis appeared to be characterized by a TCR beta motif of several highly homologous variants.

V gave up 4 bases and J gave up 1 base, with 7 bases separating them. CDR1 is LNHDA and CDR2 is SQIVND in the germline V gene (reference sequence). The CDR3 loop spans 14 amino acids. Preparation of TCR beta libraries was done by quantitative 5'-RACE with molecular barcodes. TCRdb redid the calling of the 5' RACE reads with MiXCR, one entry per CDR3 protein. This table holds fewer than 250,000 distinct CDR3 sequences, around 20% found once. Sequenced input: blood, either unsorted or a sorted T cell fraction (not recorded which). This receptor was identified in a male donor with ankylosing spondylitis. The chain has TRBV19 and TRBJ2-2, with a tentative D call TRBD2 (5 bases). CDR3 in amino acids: CASSSEGNTGELFF. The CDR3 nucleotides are TGTGCCAGTAGTAGCGAGGGGAACACCGGGGAGCTGTTTTTT.